The rows below give T cell receptor beta chains drawn from one sample of a study of cytomegalovirus exposure and HLA in healthy donors. The protocol was immunoSEQ multiplex PCR, while the TCRdb copy is restricted to in-frame clones and leaves out a portion. The table includes 150,000 to 200,000 clones, around 75% detected once. Sequencing was performed on PBMCs. The source of these receptors is a woman in her fifties or sixties in good health and CMV-seronegative. Both conserved end residues are trimmed from each CDR3. Each record gives: J gene, V gene, CDR3 protein.

j_gene: TRBJ2-7; v_gene: TRBV9; CDR3aa: ASSETSGSTEQY
j_gene: TRBJ1-5; v_gene: TRBV27; CDR3aa: ASSLSFWERQH
j_gene: TRBJ2-4; v_gene: TRBV11-2; CDR3aa: ASSLVHLAGQLAKNIQY
j_gene: TRBJ2-3; v_gene: TRBV5-6; CDR3aa: ASSFGVTATDTQY
j_gene: TRBJ1-1; v_gene: TRBV9; CDR3aa: ASSVSHLGGATEAF
j_gene: TRBJ1-1; v_gene: TRBV10-3; CDR3aa: AISESSRGNTEAF
j_gene: TRBJ1-4; v_gene: TRBV19; CDR3aa: ATGQGRFEKLF
j_gene: TRBJ2-3; v_gene: TRBV4-2; CDR3aa: ASSQDGSGRAGDTQY
j_gene: TRBJ2-7; v_gene: TRBV18; CDR3aa: ASSPPSREQY
j_gene: TRBJ1-2; v_gene: TRBV7-8; CDR3aa: ASSLGAREKGYGYT
j_gene: TRBJ1-2; v_gene: TRBV6-1; CDR3aa: ASREGNGYT
j_gene: TRBJ1-1; v_gene: TRBV11-3; CDR3aa: ASSPGQNTEAF
j_gene: TRBJ2-7; v_gene: TRBV7-2; CDR3aa: ASSLGPREPHEQY
j_gene: TRBJ2-1; v_gene: TRBV4-3; CDR3aa: ASSQEPQGIRLF
j_gene: TRBJ1-1; v_gene: TRBV14; CDR3aa: ASSHRTGTGGTEAF
j_gene: TRBJ1-2; v_gene: TRBV27; CDR3aa: ASSLARRGPYGYT
j_gene: TRBJ2-3; v_gene: TRBV7-2; CDR3aa: ASSLVIGLAGADTQY
j_gene: TRBJ1-1; v_gene: TRBV2; CDR3aa: ASGTEMNTEAF
j_gene: TRBJ2-7; v_gene: TRBV2; CDR3aa: ASSALRSSRFHEQY
j_gene: TRBJ1-1; v_gene: TRBV28; CDR3aa: ASRGDATEAF
j_gene: TRBJ2-7; v_gene: TRBV5-5; CDR3aa: ASSLTGAYEQY
j_gene: TRBJ1-1; v_gene: TRBV25-1; CDR3aa: ASRHLNRAGDTEAF
j_gene: TRBJ2-7; v_gene: TRBV6-5; CDR3aa: ASSYSYGQVYEQY
j_gene: TRBJ2-7; v_gene: TRBV12-5; CDR3aa: ASGLGTSATSYEQY
j_gene: TRBJ2-2; v_gene: TRBV4-2; CDR3aa: ASSPGLAGNTGELF
j_gene: TRBJ1-5; v_gene: TRBV6-4; CDR3aa: ATLTVYSNQPQH
j_gene: TRBJ2-3; v_gene: TRBV27; CDR3aa: ASSSPEREFGDTQY
j_gene: TRBJ2-1; v_gene: TRBV4-2; CDR3aa: ASSQVNRGGDEQF
j_gene: TRBJ1-4; v_gene: TRBV28; CDR3aa: ASSSLGQGARQSNEKLF
j_gene: TRBJ1-2; v_gene: TRBV5-4; CDR3aa: ASSLPSRGQNYGYT
j_gene: TRBJ1-1; v_gene: TRBV19; CDR3aa: ASNRDRVMNTEAF
j_gene: TRBJ1-1; v_gene: TRBV12-1; CDR3aa: ASSPTLTSGTPAMNTEAF
j_gene: TRBJ2-4; v_gene: TRBV14; CDR3aa: ASSHDSGTSGKY